Listed below are T cell receptor beta chains from one sample, sequenced in a study of cytomegalovirus exposure and HLA in healthy donors. Libraries were prepared by immunoSEQ multiplex PCR; TCRdb keeps only in-frame clonotypes and omits some of them. The data contain approximately 170,000 clones, around 76% of them singletons. Sequenced input: PBMCs. The origin of the receptors is a man in his forties in good health and CMV-seronegative. Both conserved end residues are part of each CDR3.

>TRBJ2-3|TRBV6-5
CASSYSTGLVHTQYF
>TRBJ2-7|TRBV5-1
CASSPTSTYEQYF
>TRBJ1-4|TRBV9
CASTPSGGTGEKLFF
>TRBJ2-3|TRBV9
CASSVRREGTDTQYF
>TRBJ2-5|TRBV27
CASFGLAGFGEQYF
>TRBJ2-1|TRBV4-1
CASSRQGQGANEQFF
>TRBJ2-1|TRBV18
CASSPSRTSAYNEQFF
>TRBJ2-1|TRBV11-2
CASSYTSGGVEQFF
>TRBJ1-1|TRBV19
CASSSYPQAVEAFF
>TRBJ2-7|TRBV27
CASLPLAPSLYYEQYF
>TRBJ2-1|TRBV6-5
CASSYDSSTSGNEQFF
>TRBJ2-3|TRBV7-9
CASTLGLAGNTDTQYF
>TRBJ1-1|TRBV29-1
CSVAGDGYTEAFF
>TRBJ2-7|TRBV6-1
CASSVGQGALTPYEQYF